The entry below gives a single T cell receptor beta chain sequence along with its context. This CDR3 has 13 amino acids. With 7 bases clipped from V and 4 bases from J, the junction kept 2 bases outside the gene matches. The germline V gene has CDR1 MNHNS and CDR2 SASEGT. This sample was taken from a study of patients and donors after allogeneic stem cell transplantation. TCRdb processed the RT-PCR reads anew with MiXCR; each CDR3 protein has one entry. The table has 200,000 to 250,000 distinct CDR3 sequences, around an eighth seen once. Input material: blood, either unsorted or a sorted T cell fraction (not recorded which). This TCR derives from a human donor who was either an allogeneic HSCT recipient or a stem cell or donor lymphocyte infusion donor (not recorded which). It is not recorded whose cells these are; they may come from a transplant donor. The rearrangement joins TRBV6-1 to TRBJ2-5, with TRBD2 matching 11 bases. CDR3 coding DNA: TGTGCCAGCACTAGCGGGGGGACAGAGACCCAGTACTTC. Translated, it gives CASTSGGTETQYF.